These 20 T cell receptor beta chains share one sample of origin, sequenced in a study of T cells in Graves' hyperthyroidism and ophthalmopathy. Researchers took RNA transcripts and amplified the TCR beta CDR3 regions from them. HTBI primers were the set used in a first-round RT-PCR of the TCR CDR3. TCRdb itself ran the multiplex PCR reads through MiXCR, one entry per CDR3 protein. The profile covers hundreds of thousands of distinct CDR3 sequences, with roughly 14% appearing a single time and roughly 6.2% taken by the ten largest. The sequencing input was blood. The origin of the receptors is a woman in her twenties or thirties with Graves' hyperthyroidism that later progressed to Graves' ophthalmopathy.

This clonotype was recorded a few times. CDR3 nucleotides: TGTGCCAGCAGCTTAGCGGCCGCGGACTATGGCTACACCTTC. It encodes CASSLAAADYGYTF. The V and J genes are TRBV7-9 and TRBJ1-2; no firm D call. The length of the CDR3 is 14 residues. The V end was cut by 0 bases, the J end by 3 bases, with 8 bases between. Germline V gene data show CDR1 as SEHNR and CDR2 as FQNEAQ (reference sequence).

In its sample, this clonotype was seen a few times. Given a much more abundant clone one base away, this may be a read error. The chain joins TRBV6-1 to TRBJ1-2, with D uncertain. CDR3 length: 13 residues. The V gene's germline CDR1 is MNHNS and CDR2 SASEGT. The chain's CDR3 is CASSEGQSYGCTF. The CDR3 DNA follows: TGTGCCAGCAGTGAAGGGCAGAGCTATGGCTGCACCTTC.

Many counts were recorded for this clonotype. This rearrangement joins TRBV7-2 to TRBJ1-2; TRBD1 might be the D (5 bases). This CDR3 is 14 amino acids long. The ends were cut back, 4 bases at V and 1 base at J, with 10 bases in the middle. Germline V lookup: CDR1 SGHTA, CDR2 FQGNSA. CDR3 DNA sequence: TGTGCCAGCAGCTCCCGGACAATTAACTATGGCTACACCTTC. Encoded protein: CASSSRTINYGYTF.

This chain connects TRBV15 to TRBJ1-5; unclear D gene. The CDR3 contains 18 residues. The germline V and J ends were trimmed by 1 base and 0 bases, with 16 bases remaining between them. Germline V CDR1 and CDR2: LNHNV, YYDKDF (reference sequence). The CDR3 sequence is CATSRVFGSLYSNQPQHF. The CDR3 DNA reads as TGTGCCACCAGCAGAGTGTTTGGCAGCCTTTATAGCAATCAGCCCCAGCATTTT.

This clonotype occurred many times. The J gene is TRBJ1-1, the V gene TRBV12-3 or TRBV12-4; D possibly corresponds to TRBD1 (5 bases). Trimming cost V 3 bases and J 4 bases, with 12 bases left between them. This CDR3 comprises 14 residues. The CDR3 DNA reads TGTGCCAGCAGTTTCGGGGGGATTGGCACTGAAGCTTTCTTT. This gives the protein CASSFGGIGTEAFF.

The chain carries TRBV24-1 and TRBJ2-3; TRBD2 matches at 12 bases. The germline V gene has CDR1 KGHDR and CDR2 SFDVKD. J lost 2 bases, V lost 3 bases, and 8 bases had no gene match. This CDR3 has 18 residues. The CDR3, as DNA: TGTGCCACCAGTGATGTCTCGACTAGCGGGGGCCCCACAGATACGCAGTATTTT. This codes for CATSDVSTSGGPTDTQYF.

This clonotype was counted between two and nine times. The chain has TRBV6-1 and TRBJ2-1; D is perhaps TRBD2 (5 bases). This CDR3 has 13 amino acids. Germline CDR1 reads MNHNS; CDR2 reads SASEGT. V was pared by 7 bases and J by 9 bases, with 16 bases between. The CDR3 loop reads CASKTSPGGEQFF. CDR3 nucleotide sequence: TGTGCCAGCAAAACTTCCCCAGGAGGTGAGCAGTTCTTC.

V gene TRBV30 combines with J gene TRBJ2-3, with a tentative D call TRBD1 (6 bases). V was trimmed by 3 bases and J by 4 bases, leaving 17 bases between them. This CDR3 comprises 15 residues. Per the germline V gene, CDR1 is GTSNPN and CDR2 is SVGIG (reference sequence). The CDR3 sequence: CAWSPGGGMADTQYF. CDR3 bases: TGTGCCTGGAGCCCAGGTGGGGGCATGGCAGATACGCAGTATTTT.

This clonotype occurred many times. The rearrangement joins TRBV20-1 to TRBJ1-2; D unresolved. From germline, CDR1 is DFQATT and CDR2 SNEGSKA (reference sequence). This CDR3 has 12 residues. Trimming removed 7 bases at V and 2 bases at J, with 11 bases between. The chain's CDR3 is CSGVWRNYGYTF. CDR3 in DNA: TGCAGTGGGGTCTGGCGGAACTATGGCTACACCTTC.

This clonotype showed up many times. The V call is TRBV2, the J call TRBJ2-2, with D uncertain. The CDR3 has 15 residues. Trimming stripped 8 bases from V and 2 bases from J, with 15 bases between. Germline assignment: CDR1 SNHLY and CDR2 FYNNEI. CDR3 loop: CASFGPGPNTGELFF. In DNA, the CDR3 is TGTGCCAGCTTTGGCCCCGGGCCCAACACCGGGGAGCTGTTTTTT. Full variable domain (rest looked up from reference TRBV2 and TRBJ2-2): EPEVTQTPSHQVTQMGQEVILRCVPISNHLYFYWYRQILGQKVEFLVSFYNNEISEKSEIFDDQFSVERPDGSNFTLKIRSTKLEDSAMYFCASFGPGPNTGELFFGEGSRLTVL.

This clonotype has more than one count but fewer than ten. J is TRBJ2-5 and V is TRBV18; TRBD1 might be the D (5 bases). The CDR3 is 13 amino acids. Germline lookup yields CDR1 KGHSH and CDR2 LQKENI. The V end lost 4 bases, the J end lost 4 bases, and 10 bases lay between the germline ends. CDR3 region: CASSRGSLETQYF. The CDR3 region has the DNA TGTGCCAGCTCACGGGGCTCCCTAGAGACCCAGTACTTC.

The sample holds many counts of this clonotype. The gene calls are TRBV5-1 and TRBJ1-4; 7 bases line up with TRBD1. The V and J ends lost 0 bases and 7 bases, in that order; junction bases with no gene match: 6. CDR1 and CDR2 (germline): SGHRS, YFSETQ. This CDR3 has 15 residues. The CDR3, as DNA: TGCGCCAGCAGCTTGGACTGGACAGGTGTTGAAAAACTGTTTTTT. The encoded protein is CASSLDWTGVEKLFF.

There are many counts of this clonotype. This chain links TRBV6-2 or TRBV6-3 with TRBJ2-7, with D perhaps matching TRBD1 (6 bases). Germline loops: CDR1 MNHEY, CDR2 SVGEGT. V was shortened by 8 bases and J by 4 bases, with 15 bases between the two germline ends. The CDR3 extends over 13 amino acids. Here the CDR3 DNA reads TGTGCCAGCCGTCCAGGGGCCACGTACGAGCAGTACTTC. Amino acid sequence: CASRPGATYEQYF.

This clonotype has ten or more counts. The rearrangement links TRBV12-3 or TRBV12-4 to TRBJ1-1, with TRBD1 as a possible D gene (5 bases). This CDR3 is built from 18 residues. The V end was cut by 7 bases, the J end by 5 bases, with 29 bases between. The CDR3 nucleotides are TGTGCCAGCATTTTCGCCGGACGCCGCGGGGGGTGGGTGACTGAAGCTTTCTTT. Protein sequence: CASIFAGRRGGWVTEAFF.

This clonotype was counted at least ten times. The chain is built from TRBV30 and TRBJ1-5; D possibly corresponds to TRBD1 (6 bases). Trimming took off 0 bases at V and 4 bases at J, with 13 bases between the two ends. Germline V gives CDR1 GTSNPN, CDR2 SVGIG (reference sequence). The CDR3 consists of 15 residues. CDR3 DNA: TGTGCCTGGAGTGTACGGGAGGGGGTAAATCAGCCCCAGCATTTT. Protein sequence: CAWSVREGVNQPQHF.

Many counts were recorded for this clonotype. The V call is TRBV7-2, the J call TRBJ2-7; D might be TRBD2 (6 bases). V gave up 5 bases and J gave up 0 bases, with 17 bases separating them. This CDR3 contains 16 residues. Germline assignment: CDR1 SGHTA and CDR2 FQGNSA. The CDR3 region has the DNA TGTGCCAGCAGCCCCCCGGGACTTTTCCCCTCCTACGAGCAGTACTTC. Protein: CASSPPGLFPSYEQYF.

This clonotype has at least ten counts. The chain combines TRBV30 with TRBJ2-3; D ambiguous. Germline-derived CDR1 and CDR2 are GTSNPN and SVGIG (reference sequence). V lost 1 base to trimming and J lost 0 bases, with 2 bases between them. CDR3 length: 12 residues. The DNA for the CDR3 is TGTGCCTGGAGTGGAAGCACAGATACGCAGTATTTT. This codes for CAWSGSTDTQYF. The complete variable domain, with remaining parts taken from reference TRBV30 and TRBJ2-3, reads SQTIHQWPATLVQPVGSPLSLECTVEGTSNPNLYWYRQAAGRGLQLLFYSVGIGQISSEVPQNLSASRPQDRQFILSSKKLLLSDSGFYLCAWSGSTDTQYFGPGTRLTVL.

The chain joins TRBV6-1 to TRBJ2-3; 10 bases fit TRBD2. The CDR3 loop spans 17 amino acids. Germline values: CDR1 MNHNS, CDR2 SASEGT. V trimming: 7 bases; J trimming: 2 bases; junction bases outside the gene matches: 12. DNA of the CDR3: TGTGCCAGCACGGCCGGGACTAGCGAGGTTCCCACAGATACGCAGTATTTT. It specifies CASTAGTSEVPTDTQYF.

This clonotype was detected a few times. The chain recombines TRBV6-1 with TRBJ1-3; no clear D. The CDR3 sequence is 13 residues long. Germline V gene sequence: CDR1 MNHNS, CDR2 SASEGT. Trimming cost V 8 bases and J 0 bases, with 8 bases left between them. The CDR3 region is CASQAPSGNTIYF. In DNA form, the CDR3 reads TGTGCCAGCCAGGCCCCCTCTGGAAACACCATATATTTT.

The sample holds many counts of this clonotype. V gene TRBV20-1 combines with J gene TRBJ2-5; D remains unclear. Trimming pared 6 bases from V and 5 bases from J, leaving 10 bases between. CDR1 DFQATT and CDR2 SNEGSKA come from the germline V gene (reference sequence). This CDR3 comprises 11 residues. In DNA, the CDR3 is TGCAGTGCCCCGGTAGTGGAGACCCAGTACTTC. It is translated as CSAPVVETQYF.